Listed below are T cell receptor beta chains from one sample, sequenced in a study of OX40 agonist ivuxolimab in advanced cancers. The assay was immunoSEQ multiplex PCR, and TCRdb's table has in-frame clones only and misses some. The table includes roughly 47,000 clones, more than 70% detected once. This sample comprised CD4+ or CD8+ T cells sorted from blood, obtained in a trial of the OX40 agonist ivuxolimab. The receptors stem from an adult with an advanced solid tumor such as melanoma, head and neck, liver or kidney cancer. Both conserved end residues are part of each CDR3. D genes are given only for firm matches. The size field is filled for only some rows; it gives once, few, many or a size class.

TRBV6-5	-	-	TRBJ2-7	CASGTGGGKGDEQYF	TGTGCCAGCGGCACAGGGGGAGGGAAGGGGGACGAGCAGTACTTC
TRBV6-5	-	-	TRBJ1-1	CASSTEQGVNTEAFF	TGTGCCAGCAGTACTGAACAGGGAGTGAACACTGAAGCTTTCTTT
TRBV11-2	-	-	TRBJ1-1	CASISGENTEAFF	TGTGCCAGCATCTCTGGGGAGAACACTGAAGCTTTCTTT
TRBV19	-	-	TRBJ1-1	CAKRGEDTEAFF	TGTGCCAAAAGGGGAGAGGACACTGAAGCTTTCTTT
TRBV27	TRBD1	-	TRBJ2-1	CASSWAYGGQGMYEQFF	TGTGCCAGCAGTTGGGCGTATGGGGGACAGGGAATGTATGAGCAGTTCTTC
TRBV9	-	-	TRBJ2-5	CASSGGRRVESETQYF	TGTGCCAGCAGCGGGGGGAGGCGGGTAGAATCAGAGACCCAGTACTTC
TRBV5-5	TRBD2	-	TRBJ2-3	CASSMRRELGYTDTQYF	TGTGCCAGCAGCATGCGGCGGGAGTTAGGCTACACAGATACGCAGTATTTT
TRBV9	-	-	TRBJ2-1	CASSVAFSFNEQFF	TGTGCCAGCAGCGTAGCGTTTAGCTTTAATGAGCAGTTCTTC
TRBV6-4	-	-	TRBJ1-6	CASSETGNSPLHF	TGTGCCAGCAGTGAAACAGGGAATTCACCCCTCCACTTT
TRBV4-3	-	-	TRBJ1-2	CASSQDGGLTYGYTF	TGCGCCAGCAGCCAAGACGGCGGCTTGACCTATGGCTACACCTTC
TRBV11-3	TRBD1	-	TRBJ2-5	CASSLSYRGETQYF	TGTGCCAGCAGCTTATCTTACAGGGGAGAGACCCAGTACTTC
TRBV19	-	-	TRBJ2-2	CASKGGELFF	TGTGCCTCTAAGGGAGGGGAGCTGTTTTTT
TRBV19	-	once	TRBJ1-5	CASLPNPGRGQPQHF	TGTGCCAGTCTTCCCAACCCAGGCCGGGGTCAGCCCCAGCATTTT
TRBV4-1	-	-	TRBJ1-3	CASSQDDRPLPGNTIYF	TGCGCCAGCAGCCAAGACGATCGGCCTCTGCCGGGAAACACCATATATTTT
TRBV21-1	-	once	TRBJ2-5	CASSPEGETQYF	TGTGCCAGCAGCCCCGAAGGGGAGACCCAGTACTTC
TRBV2	-	-	TRBJ1-6	CASSDWWDDRSNSPLHF	TGTGCCAGCAGTGATTGGTGGGACGACAGGAGTAATTCACCCCTCCACTTT
TRBV6-5	TRBD2	-	TRBJ2-7	CASSYGRDAYEQYF	TGTGCCAGCAGTTACGGGAGGGACGCCTACGAGCAGTACTTC
TRBV7-9	TRBD2	-	TRBJ2-7	CASSSRGGYSYEQYF	TGTGCCAGCAGCTCCCGGGGGGGCTACTCCTACGAGCAGTACTTC
TRBV28	-	-	TRBJ2-1	CASSFLGRRYNEQFF	TGTGCCAGCAGTTTTCTTGGTAGGAGGTACAATGAGCAGTTCTTC
TRBV6-5	-	-	TRBJ2-7	CASRPTGSTYEQYF	TGTGCCAGCAGACCTACGGGTTCTACCTACGAGCAGTACTTC
TRBV2	TRBD1	-	TRBJ2-1	CASSDPGTGGYKEQFF	TGTGCCAGCAGCGACCCCGGGACAGGGGGCTACAAGGAGCAGTTCTTC
TRBV5-8	-	-	TRBJ2-3	CASSLVWDTDTQYF	TGTGCCAGCAGCTTGGTGTGGGACACAGATACGCAGTATTTT
TRBV6-4	-	-	TRBJ1-1	CASSDYTEAFF	TGTGCCAGCAGTGACTACACTGAAGCTTTCTTT
TRBV25-1	-	-	TRBJ2-1	CASGAQIPQLGEQFF	TGTGCCAGCGGAGCTCAAATCCCCCAATTGGGTGAGCAGTTCTTC
TRBV11-2	TRBD2	-	TRBJ2-1	CASSFGTSMYEQFF	TGTGCCAGCAGCTTTGGGACTAGCATGTATGAGCAGTTCTTC
TRBV13	-	-	TRBJ2-5	CASSLKGDQETQYF	TGTGCCAGCAGCCTGAAGGGGGACCAAGAGACCCAGTACTTC
TRBV11-2	TRBD2	-	TRBJ2-1	CASSYATSGPHNEQFF	TGTGCCAGCAGCTACGCGACTAGCGGGCCACACAATGAGCAGTTCTTC
TRBV7-9	-	-	TRBJ1-1	CASSLDPTGGLNTEAFF	TGTGCCAGCAGCTTAGATCCCACGGGCGGCTTGAACACTGAAGCTTTCTTT
TRBV7-9	-	-	TRBJ2-1	CASSPRAQLIYNEQFF	TGTGCCAGCAGCCCGAGGGCCCAGTTAATCTACAATGAGCAGTTCTTC
TRBV6-5	TRBD1	-	TRBJ2-2	CASRTGRIGELFF	TGTGCCAGCCGGACAGGGCGTATCGGGGAGCTGTTTTTT
TRBV11-2	-	-	TRBJ2-3	CASSSGTYTDTQYF	TGTGCCAGCAGCTCAGGGACTTACACAGATACGCAGTATTTT
TRBV27	-	-	TRBJ2-1	CASSFFLASREQFF	TGTGCCAGCAGTTTTTTCCTAGCGTCCCGCGAGCAGTTCTTC
TRBV9	-	-	TRBJ2-2	CASSVRGPDTGELFF	TGTGCCAGCAGCGTAAGAGGGCCGGATACCGGGGAGCTGTTTTTT
TRBV9	-	-	TRBJ1-1	CASSGVVNTEAFF	TGTGCCAGCAGCGGGGTGGTGAACACTGAAGCTTTCTTT
TRBV7-6	-	-	TRBJ2-7	CASSLDPESNEQYF	TGTGCCAGCAGCTTGGATCCCGAGAGTAACGAGCAGTACTTC
TRBV6-5	-	-	TRBJ2-7	CASSSNSYEQYF	TGTGCCAGCAGTTCGAATTCCTACGAGCAGTACTTC
TRBV19	-	once	TRBJ1-3	CASSIDAGVSGNTIYF	TGTGCCAGTAGTATAGATGCAGGAGTCTCTGGAAACACCATATATTTT
TRBV29-1	-	few	TRBJ2-1	CSVEIPGPPGEQFF	TGCAGCGTTGAGATCCCGGGGCCACCGGGTGAGCAGTTCTTC
TRBV7-9	-	-	TRBJ2-5	CASSPRTGTQKETQYF	TGTGCCAGCAGCCCGAGAACCGGGACCCAGAAAGAGACCCAGTACTTC
TRBV4-1	-	-	TRBJ1-3	CASSQDSRVFSNTIYF	TGCGCCAGCAGCCAAGATTCGAGGGTTTTCTCAAACACCATATATTTT
TRBV27	TRBD1	-	TRBJ1-2	CASSLWGRGQNYGYTF	TGTGCCAGCAGTTTATGGGGCAGGGGGCAGAACTATGGCTACACCTTC
TRBV9	-	once	TRBJ2-6	CASSAGSSGANVLTF	TGTGCCAGCAGCGCAGGTAGCTCTGGGGCCAACGTCCTGACTTTC